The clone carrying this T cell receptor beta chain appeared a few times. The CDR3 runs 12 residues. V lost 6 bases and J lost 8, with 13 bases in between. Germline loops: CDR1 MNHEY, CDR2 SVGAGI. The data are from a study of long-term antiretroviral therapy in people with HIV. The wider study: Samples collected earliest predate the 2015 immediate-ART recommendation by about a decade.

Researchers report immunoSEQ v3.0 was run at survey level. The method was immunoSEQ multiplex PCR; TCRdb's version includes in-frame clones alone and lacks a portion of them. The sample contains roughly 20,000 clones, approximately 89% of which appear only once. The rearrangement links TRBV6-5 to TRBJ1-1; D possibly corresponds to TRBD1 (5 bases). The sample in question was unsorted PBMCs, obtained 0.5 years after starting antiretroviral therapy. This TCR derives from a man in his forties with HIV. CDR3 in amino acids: CASSRGGLEAFF. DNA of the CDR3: TGTGCCAGCAGCCGGGGGGGACTAGAAGCTTTCTTT.